This record concerns one T cell receptor beta chain sequence. The target antigen is unknown. Data came from immunoSEQ multiplex PCR; TCRdb stores just in-frame clones and leaves some out. The repertoire has 72,000 or so clones, around 85% of them found once; the top ten carry about 5%. These data come from a study of OX40 agonist ivuxolimab in advanced cancers. Study conclusions and caveats: What antigens the expanded peripheral T cells recognized was never established.

The receptor comes from an adult with an advanced solid tumor such as melanoma, head and neck, liver or kidney cancer. This sample comprised CD4+ or CD8+ T cells sorted from blood, obtained in a trial of the OX40 agonist ivuxolimab.

DNA of the CDR3: TGTGCCAGCAGCGTAGCATCAGTAGAGACCCAGTACTTC. This encodes CASSVASVETQYF. The chain carries TRBV9 and TRBJ2-5; D gene unclear. The CDR3 has 13 amino acids. CDR1 and CDR2 (germline): SGDLS, YYNGEE. The ends were cut back, 0 bases at V and 4 bases at J, with 7 bases in the middle.